The rows below give T cell receptor beta chains drawn from one sample of a study of T cell changes during pregnancy in multiple sclerosis. The assay was immunoSEQ multiplex PCR, and TCRdb's table has in-frame clones only and misses some. The sample contains around 40,000 clones, approximately 92% of which appear only once. The sample was CD4+ T cells from peripheral blood mononuclear cells, taken in the first trimester of pregnancy. All receptors come from a female donor with multiple sclerosis, enrolled in a pregnancy study. Each CDR3 is given with its conserved first and last residue. Each record gives: D gene, clone size, J gene, V gene, CDR3 DNA, CDR3 protein. D genes are given only for firm matches. Only part of the rows carry a size: once, few, many, or a class if the clone is expanded.

>TRBD1|.|TRBJ1-5|TRBV7-9
TGTGCCAGCAGTGAGGCGGGGACAGGGGGTGATCAGCCCCAGCATTTT
CASSEAGTGGDQPQHF
>TRBD1|.|TRBJ1-1|TRBV7-9
TGTGCCAGCAGCTTCCGAAGGGACAGGGGCGAAGCTTTCTTT
CASSFRRDRGEAFF
>.|few|TRBJ1-1|TRBV25-1
TGTGCCAGCAGTGACGCAGGGGCGAACACTGAAGCTTTCTTT
CASSDAGANTEAFF
>.|.|TRBJ1-1|TRBV29-1
TGCAGCGTTGAAGGCCAGGTGAACACTGAAGCTTTCTTT
CSVEGQVNTEAFF
>TRBD1|.|TRBJ1-1|TRBV28
TGTGCCAGCAACCAAGGTGGACAGGGTGGCACTGAAGCTTTCTTT
CASNQGGQGGTEAFF
>TRBD1|.|TRBJ1-5|TRBV28
TGTGCCAGCAGTTCCCCCGCGACAGGGGTCCAGCCCCAGCATTTT
CASSSPATGVQPQHF
>.|.|TRBJ2-7|TRBV10-1
TGCGCCAGCAGTGCCAGGGGCCGCGAGCAGTACTTC
CASSARGREQYF
>.|.|TRBJ1-4|TRBV27
TGTGCCAGCAGTCCGGATCGGGGGAAACTGTTTTTT
CASSPDRGKLFF
>.|once|TRBJ2-7|TRBV13
TGTGCCAGCAGCTTACTTGGGACAAGCGGCTCCTACGAGCAGTACTTC
CASSLLGTSGSYEQYF
>TRBD2|.|TRBJ2-3|TRBV19
TGTGCCAGTAGTACTACCGGGACTAGATTAGATACGCAGTATTTT
CASSTTGTRLDTQYF
>.|few|TRBJ2-1|TRBV6-5
TGTGCCAGCAGTCCCGGGAATTCTGAGCAGTTCTTC
CASSPGNSEQFF
>TRBD1|.|TRBJ2-1|TRBV6-5
TGTGCCAGCAGTCCCTCCCGGACAGGGGTTAATGAGCAGTTCTTC
CASSPSRTGVNEQFF
>.|.|TRBJ2-1|TRBV19
TGTGCCAGTAGTATAGGGGGGGCCTACAATGAGCAGTTCTTC
CASSIGGAYNEQFF
>TRBD2|.|TRBJ2-7|TRBV5-1
TGCGCCAGCAGCTTCAGCGGGCTAGCGGGCGACAAAGGCTCCTACGAGCAGTACTTC
CASSFSGLAGDKGSYEQYF
>.|.|TRBJ2-1|TRBV6-1
TGTGCCAGCAGTGAATGGCACAATGAGCAGTTCTTC
CASSEWHNEQFF
>.|.|TRBJ2-5|TRBV5-4
TGTGCCAGCAGCGAATCCAGGCTAGCGATTGAGACCCAGTACTTC
CASSESRLAIETQYF
>.|.|TRBJ2-7|TRBV5-4
TGTGCCAGCAGCTTGTACGGTACCTACGAGCAGTACTTC
CASSLYGTYEQYF
>.|.|TRBJ2-3|TRBV11-3
TGTGCCAGCAGCTCGACAGGACAACGCACAGATACGCAGTATTTT
CASSSTGQRTDTQYF
>.|.|TRBJ2-3|TRBV29-1
TGCAGCGTGGAACAGGGTTCTAGCACAGATACGCAGTATTTT
CSVEQGSSTDTQYF
>TRBD1|.|TRBJ2-1|TRBV4-3
TGCGCCAGCAGCCAGGCAGGGGGCTACAATGAGCAGTTCTTC
CASSQAGGYNEQFF